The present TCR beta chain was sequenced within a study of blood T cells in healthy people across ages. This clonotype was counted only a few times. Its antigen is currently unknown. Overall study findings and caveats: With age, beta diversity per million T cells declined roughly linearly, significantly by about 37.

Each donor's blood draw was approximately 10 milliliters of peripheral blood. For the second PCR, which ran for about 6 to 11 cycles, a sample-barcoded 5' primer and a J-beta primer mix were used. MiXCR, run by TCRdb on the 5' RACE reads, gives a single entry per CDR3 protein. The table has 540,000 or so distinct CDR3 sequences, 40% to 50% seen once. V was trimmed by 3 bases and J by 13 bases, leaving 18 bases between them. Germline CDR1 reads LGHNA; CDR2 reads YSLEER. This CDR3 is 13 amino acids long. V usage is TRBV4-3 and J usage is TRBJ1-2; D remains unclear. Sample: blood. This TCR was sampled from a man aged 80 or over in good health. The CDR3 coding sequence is TGCGCCAGCAGCCACCCTTCGGGTCGGAGTACCACCTTC. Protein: CASSHPSGRSTTF.